The T cell receptor beta chain described here comes from a study of Ad26.COV2.S vaccination and SARS-CoV-2 variants. A note on this clone: The target antigen is unknown.

Treatment: roughly 19 received Ad26.COV2.S at low or high dose, single or two shots; several received placebo; per-sample allocation not given. Material that was analyzed had been drawn on day 63 after the first vaccine or placebo injection. Regarding the study as a whole: Vaccine recipients posted higher spike-specific TCR breadth than their placebo counterparts.

The repertoire was sequenced with immunoSEQ multiplex PCR; TCRdb's copy has only in-frame clones and lacks some. The sample lists some 520,000 clones, roughly 85% seen once, with roughly 13% in the top ten. Germline CDR1 is SGHTA and CDR2 is FQGNSA. The CDR3 spans 15 residues. V dropped 2 bases and J dropped 5; count of bases not matched to a gene: 9. The starting material was peripheral blood, obtained in a trial of Ad26.COV2.S vaccine versus placebo. The sequence came from a person aged 18-60 years who received the Ad26.COV2.S COVID-19 vaccine or a placebo. The chain carries TRBV7-2 and TRBJ2-7, with 7 bases fitting TRBD2. The CDR3, as DNA: TGTGCCAGCAGCTTATGGGGGGGAATCTCTGACGAGCAGTACTTC. As protein: CASSLWGGISDEQYF.